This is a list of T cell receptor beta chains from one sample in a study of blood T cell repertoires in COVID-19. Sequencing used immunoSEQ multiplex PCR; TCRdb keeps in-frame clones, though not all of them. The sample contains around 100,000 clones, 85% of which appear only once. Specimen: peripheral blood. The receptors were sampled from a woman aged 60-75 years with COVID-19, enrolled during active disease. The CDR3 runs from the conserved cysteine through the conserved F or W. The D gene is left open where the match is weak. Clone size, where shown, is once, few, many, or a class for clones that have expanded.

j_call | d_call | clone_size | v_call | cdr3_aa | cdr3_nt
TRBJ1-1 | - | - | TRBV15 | CATSREQGGEAFF | TGTGCCACCAGCAGAGAGCAGGGAGGTGAAGCTTTCTTT
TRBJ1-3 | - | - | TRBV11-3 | CASSPGEDPGNTIYF | TGTGCCAGCAGCCCGGGGGAGGATCCTGGAAACACCATATATTTT
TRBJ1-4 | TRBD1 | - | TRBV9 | CASSRTGQGGSEKLFF | TGTGCCAGCAGTCGTACTGGACAGGGCGGAAGCGAAAAACTGTTTTTT
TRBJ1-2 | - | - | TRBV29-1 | CSVMDFYGYTF | TGCAGCGTCATGGACTTCTATGGCTACACCTTC
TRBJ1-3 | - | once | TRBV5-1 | CASSLAGYGNTIYF | TGCGCCAGCAGCTTGGCGGGGTATGGAAACACCATATATTTT
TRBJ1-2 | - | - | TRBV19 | CASTYDSRYGYTF | TGTGCCAGTACTTACGACAGTCGCTATGGCTACACCTTC
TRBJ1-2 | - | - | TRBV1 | CTSSQDLTDNYGYTF | TGCACCAGCAGCCAAGATCTGACAGACAACTATGGCTACACCTTC
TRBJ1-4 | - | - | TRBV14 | CASSEALATNEKLFF | TGTGCCAGCAGCGAAGCGTTAGCAACTAATGAAAAACTGTTTTTT
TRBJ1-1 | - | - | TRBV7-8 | CASSLARGGKAFF | TGTGCCAGCAGCTTAGCCCGTGGCGGAAAAGCTTTCTTT
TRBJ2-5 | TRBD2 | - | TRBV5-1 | CASSPGLAGAQETQYF | TGCGCCAGCAGCCCCGGACTAGCGGGGGCCCAAGAGACCCAGTACTTC
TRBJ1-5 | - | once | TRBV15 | CATSSPRGSQPQHF | TGTGCCACCAGCAGCCCGCGGGGCAGTCAGCCCCAGCATTTT
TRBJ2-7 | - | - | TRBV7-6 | CASSLADSSYEQYF | TGTGCCAGCAGCTTAGCGGACAGCTCCTACGAGCAGTACTTC
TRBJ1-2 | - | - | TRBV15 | CATSRDRGRGVNYGYTF | TGTGCCACCAGCAGAGACCGCGGCAGGGGCGTTAACTATGGCTACACCTTC
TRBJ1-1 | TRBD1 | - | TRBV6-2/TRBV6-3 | CASSQRTGRTFF | TGTGCCAGCAGTCAAAGGACAGGGCGAACTTTCTTT
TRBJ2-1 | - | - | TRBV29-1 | CSVRQDPYSPYNEQFF | TGCAGCGTTAGACAGGACCCATATTCGCCATACAATGAGCAGTTCTTC
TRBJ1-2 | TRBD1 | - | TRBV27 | CASSMGQANYGYTF | TGTGCCAGCAGTATGGGACAGGCGAACTATGGCTACACCTTC
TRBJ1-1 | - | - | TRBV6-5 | CASSKLRVSEAFF | TGTGCCAGCAGTAAACTCAGGGTTTCTGAAGCTTTCTTT
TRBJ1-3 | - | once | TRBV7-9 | CASSVITGIGTGNTIYF | TGTGCCAGCAGCGTCATAACAGGGATTGGCACTGGAAACACCATATATTTT
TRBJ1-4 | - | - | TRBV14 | CASSQDLRSLEWEKLFF | TGTGCCAGCAGCCAAGATTTGAGGAGCCTAGAATGGGAAAAACTGTTTTTT
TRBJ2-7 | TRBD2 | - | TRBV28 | CASSPWGGSSYEQYF | TGTGCCAGCAGTCCATGGGGGGGGAGCTCCTACGAGCAGTACTTC
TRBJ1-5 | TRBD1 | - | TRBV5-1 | CASSLTGQGRQPQHF | TGCGCCAGCAGCTTGACCGGACAGGGAAGACAGCCCCAGCATTTT
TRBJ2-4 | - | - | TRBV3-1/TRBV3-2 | CASSPGSSMLAKNIQYF | TGTGCCAGCAGCCCGGGTTCGTCGATGCTAGCCAAAAACATTCAGTACTTC
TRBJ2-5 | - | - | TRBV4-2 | CASSNAGETQYF | TGTGCCAGCAGCAACGCGGGGGAGACCCAGTACTTC
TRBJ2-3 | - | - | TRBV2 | CASKKGMGTDTQYF | TGTGCCAGCAAGAAGGGGATGGGCACAGATACGCAGTATTTT
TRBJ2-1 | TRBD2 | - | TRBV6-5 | CASSYSLAGGREQFF | TGTGCCAGCAGTTACTCCCTAGCGGGGGGCAGGGAGCAGTTCTTC
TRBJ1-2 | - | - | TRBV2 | CASSDRRSTNYGYTF | TGTGCCAGCAGTGACCGGCGGAGTACTAACTATGGCTACACCTTC
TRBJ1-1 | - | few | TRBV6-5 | CASSPTGAEAFF | TGTGCCAGCAGCCCGACAGGCGCCGAAGCTTTCTTT
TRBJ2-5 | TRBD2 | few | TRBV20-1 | CSASAAGGQETQYF | TGCAGTGCTAGTGCAGCGGGGGGCCAAGAGACCCAGTACTTC
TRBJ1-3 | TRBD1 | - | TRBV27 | CASSDSGGSGNTIYF | TGTGCCAGCAGCGATTCAGGGGGAAGTGGAAACACCATATATTTT
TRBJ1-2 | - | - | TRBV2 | CATQSGDRGYTF | TGTGCCACCCAGTCAGGGGATCGTGGCTACACCTTC
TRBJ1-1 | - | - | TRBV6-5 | CASSYGGNTEAFF | TGTGCCAGCAGTTACGGCGGGAACACTGAAGCTTTCTTT
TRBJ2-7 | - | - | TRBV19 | CASSIGQEISYEQYF | TGTGCCAGTAGTATAGGACAGGAGATCTCCTACGAGCAGTACTTC
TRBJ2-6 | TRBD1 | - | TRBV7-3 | CASSLTPGQGFSGANVLTF | TGTGCCAGCAGCTTAACCCCGGGACAGGGGTTCTCTGGGGCCAACGTCCTGACTTTC
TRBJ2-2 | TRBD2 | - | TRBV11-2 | CASSLVRTRSGELFF | TGTGCCAGCAGCTTAGTTAGGACTAGGTCCGGGGAGCTGTTTTTT
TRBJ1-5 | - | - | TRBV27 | CASRGAGLPWDQPQHF | TGTGCCAGCAGGGGAGCCGGTCTGCCCTGGGATCAGCCCCAGCATTTT
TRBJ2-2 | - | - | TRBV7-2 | CASSLVGQAGGPGELFF | TGTGCCAGCAGCTTAGTCGGCCAGGCCGGGGGTCCCGGGGAGCTGTTTTTT
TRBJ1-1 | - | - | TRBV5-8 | CASSSGGAESTEAFF | TGTGCCAGCAGCTCCGGGGGGGCGGAAAGCACTGAAGCTTTCTTT
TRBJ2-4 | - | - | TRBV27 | CASSPLQGLAKNIQYF | TGTGCCAGCAGTCCTCTACAGGGATTAGCCAAAAACATTCAGTACTTC
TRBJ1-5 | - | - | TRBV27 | CASSWGGEGNQPQHF | TGTGCCAGCAGTTGGGGAGGGGAAGGCAATCAGCCCCAGCATTTT
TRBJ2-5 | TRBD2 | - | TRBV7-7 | CASSPVSGGAGETQYF | TGTGCCAGCAGCCCAGTTAGCGGGGGGGCCGGAGAGACCCAGTACTTC
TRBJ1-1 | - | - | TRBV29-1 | CSVAQNWGGTEAFF | TGCAGCGTTGCTCAAAACTGGGGGGGCACTGAAGCTTTCTTT
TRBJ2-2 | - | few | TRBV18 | CASSPVGHENTGELFF | TGTGCCAGCTCACCGGTGGGACATGAGAACACCGGGGAGCTGTTTTTT
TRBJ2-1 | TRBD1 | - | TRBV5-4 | CASSTTGVNEQFF | TGTGCCAGCAGTACTACAGGGGTCAATGAGCAGTTCTTC
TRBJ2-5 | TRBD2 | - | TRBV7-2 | CASSSGGAGETQYF | TGTGCCAGCAGCTCCGGGGGGGCCGGGGAGACCCAGTACTTC
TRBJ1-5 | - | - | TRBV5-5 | CASSSTGASNQPQHF | TGTGCCAGCAGCTCCACAGGCGCCAGCAATCAGCCCCAGCATTTT